Each of the 2 T cell receptor beta chains below was sequenced from the same sample in a study of shared clonotypes between healthy human individuals (dated by TCRdb to the early 2020s). The library was obtained by the immunoSEQ multiplex PCR assay. TCRdb limited this immuneACCESS table to in-frame rearrangements with V and J called. A share of clones is missing; checked studies link under half to unresolved V genes, and the rest is unexplained. The sample table contains about 2.1 million clones; only one count was recorded for just over 90% of them. Together, the top ten hold about 1.7% of the sample. CD8 naive samples consisted of CD45RO-negative cells that were positively selected for CCR7, yielding a CD45RA+CCR7+ population without TemRA cells. The sequenced material came from naive CD8+ T cells from PBMCs. In the paper's terms, the cell subset or site label means: CD45RA+CCR7+. The receptors were gathered from a man aged 18-30 years in good health. Some clones in this sample may be carry-over from other donors' samples.

This clone was observed a few times. J is TRBJ1-1 and V is TRBV30; possibly TRBD1 for D (6 bases). V was trimmed by 3 bases and J by 4 bases, leaving 15 bases between them. This CDR3 has 14 amino acids. CDR1 is GTSNPN, CDR2 SVGIG, per germline (reference sequence). CDR3 region: CAWSQGGRGTEAFF. The CDR3 DNA reads TGTGCCTGGAGCCAAGGGGGTAGAGGCACTGAAGCTTTCTTT.

The J gene is TRBJ2-2, the V gene TRBV9, with 8 bases fitting TRBD2. CDR3 size: 16 residues. Germline V gene data show CDR1 as SGDLS and CDR2 as YYNGEE. V shed 4 bases, J shed 3 bases, and the junction held 8 bases outside the gene matches. In nucleotides, the CDR3 is TGTGCCAGCAGCCCTCCGGCGGGAGGCCACACCGGGGAGCTGTTTTTT. It translates to CASSPPAGGHTGELFF.